This T cell receptor beta chain was observed in a study of type 1 and type 2 diabetes patients. Across the study: Donors were type 1 diabetes, type 2 diabetes, or nondiabetic controls.

PCR was run on genomic DNA. The TCR beta CDR3 region was amplified using 30 forward and 13 reverse primers. From the multiplex PCR reads, TCRdb called clonotypes with MiXCR, one entry per CDR3 protein. This sample has about 290,000 distinct CDR3 sequences, with more than 45% found just once. No donor had another autoimmune disease or recent infection within four weeks. Trimming stripped 4 bases from V and 0 bases from J, with 12 bases between. CDR1 is MGHRA and CDR2 is YSYEKL in the germline V gene. CDR3 length: 16 amino acids. The specimen sequenced was peripheral blood mononuclear cells (PBMCs). This receptor was identified in a man younger than 30 with type 2 diabetes. V and J are TRBV4-1 and TRBJ2-2, with no clear D. The CDR3: CASSPRTAPNTGELFF. The CDR3 DNA reads TGCGCCAGCAGCCCCCGGACGGCGCCGAACACCGGGGAGCTGTTTTTT.